Presented here are 20 T cell receptor beta chains from one specimen sequenced in a study of T-cell reconstitution after alpha-beta-depleted transplantation in children. During its preparation, the TCRbeta library received unique molecular identifiers. TCRdb reprocessed the PCR reads with MiXCR, giving one entry per CDR3 protein. The sample comprises about 200,000 distinct CDR3 sequences, roughly 6.6% of which are singletons, and 5.5% rests with the top ten. The sample here was PBMCs, taken before TCRalphabeta/CD19-depleted stem cell transplant. These receptors all stem from a boy between 2 and 10 years old with acute lymphoblastic leukemia, due to receive a stem cell transplant.

This clonotype has at least ten counts. V and J are TRBV29-1 and TRBJ2-5; D ambiguous. Germline loops: CDR1 SQVTM, CDR2 ANQGSEA. Trimming shortened V by 5 bases and J by 4 bases, and 14 bases separated the two germline ends. The CDR3 runs to 13 residues. The CDR3 sequence: CSVPVLSGETQYF. In nucleotides, the CDR3 is TGCAGCGTTCCGGTGCTCTCGGGAGAGACCCAGTACTTC.

The chain couples TRBV4-3 to TRBJ1-6, with D hard to call. This CDR3 has 15 residues. The germline CDR1 and CDR2 sequences are LGHNA and YSLEER. Trimming pared 0 bases from V and 11 bases from J, leaving 14 bases between. The CDR3 DNA sequence: TGCGCCAGCAGCCAAGAAGTGGCTCTAAGGCCACCCCTCCACTTT. The encoded protein is CASSQEVALRPPLHF.

Ten or more counts support this clonotype. This sequence joins TRBV9 and TRBJ2-7; no reliable D call. CDR1 and CDR2 from the germline V gene are SGDLS and YYNGEE. With 4 bases removed from V and 0 bases from J, the gap between germline ends came to 11 bases. The CDR3 consists of 14 residues. CDR3 DNA sequence: TGTGCCAGCAGCCGACAAGGGTTCTCCTACGAGCAGTACTTC. Its translation: CASSRQGFSYEQYF.

This clonotype has ten or more counts. The chain recombines TRBV10-3 with TRBJ2-2; either TRBD1 or TRBD2 may supply D (5 bases each). Deletions cut 6 bases from V and 1 base from J, with 12 bases between. The CDR3 spans 15 residues. Germline assignment: CDR1 ENHRY and CDR2 SYGVKD. Here the CDR3 DNA reads TGTGCCATCAGGGAAGGGACGCAGAACACCGGGGAGCTGTTTTTT. Protein sequence: CAIREGTQNTGELFF.

This clonotype appeared many times. V gene TRBV29-1 combines with J gene TRBJ2-5, with 12 bases that match TRBD2. J was trimmed by 6 bases and V by 0 bases; bases with no gene match: 11. CDR1 and CDR2 (germline): SQVTM, ANQGSEA. The CDR3 totals 17 residues. CDR3 sequence reads: CSVEDPYTSGRTKTQYF. DNA for the CDR3: TGCAGCGTTGAAGATCCCTATACTAGCGGGAGGACAAAGACCCAGTACTTC.

This sequence joins TRBV7-6 and TRBJ2-1, with 8 nucleotides matching TRBD1. The CDR3 is 16 amino acids. CDR1 SGHVS and CDR2 FNYEAQ come from the germline V gene. V lost 1 base to trimming and J lost 7 bases; unmatched junction nucleotides: 9. In DNA form, the CDR3 reads TGTGCCAGCAGCTTAGTATCCGGGCAGGGGGCGAATGAGCAGTTCTTC. It codes for CASSLVSGQGANEQFF. The full variable domain, completed using reference TRBV7-6 and TRBJ2-1, is GAGVSQSPRYKVTKRGQDVALRCDPISGHVSLYWYRQALGQGPEFLTYFNYEAQQDKSGLPNDRFSAERPEGSISTLTIQRTEQRDSAMYRCASSLVSGQGANEQFFGPGTRLTVL.

Turning to this clonotype: The germline gene is not matched at one end of the junction; a read error may be the cause. J is TRBJ1-1 and V is TRBV6-2 or TRBV6-3; unclear D gene. CDR1 and CDR2 from the germline V gene are MNHEY and SVGEGT. The CDR3 has 14 residues. CDR3 loop: CASSYPTGWAEPFF. CDR3 DNA sequence: TGTGCCAGCAGTTATCCGACCGGTTGGGCTGAACCTTTCTTT.

This clonotype was recorded many times. V gene TRBV6-6 combines with J gene TRBJ2-3; D is uncertain. The CDR3 runs to 12 residues. Trimming left V 2 bases short and J 11 bases short, with 11 bases between. CDR1 is MNHNY, CDR2 SVGAGI, per germline (reference sequence). Here the CDR3 reads CASSYTAGGQYF. The CDR3 DNA follows: TGTGCCAGCAGTTACACGGCCGGCGGGCAGTATTTT.

This clonotype was detected many times. The rearrangement joins TRBV9 to TRBJ2-3, with 10 bases aligning to TRBD2. Germline loops: CDR1 SGDLS, CDR2 YYNGEE. CDR3 length equals 15 residues. V shed 0 bases and J 6 bases; nucleotides not matched to a gene: 4. The CDR3 loop is CASSVGASGSDTQYF. The CDR3 DNA reads as TGTGCCAGCAGCGTAGGCGCTAGCGGGAGCGATACGCAGTATTTT.

V usage is TRBV4-3 and J usage is TRBJ2-2; unclear D gene. V gave up 0 bases and J gave up 4 bases, with 9 bases separating them. The CDR3 has 15 amino acids. Per germline, CDR1 LGHNA and CDR2 YSLEER. CDR3 bases: TGCGCCAGCAGCCAAGAATGGCTCTTCACCGGGGAGCTGTTTTTT. Translating gives CASSQEWLFTGELFF.

This clonotype was counted ten times or more. The chain couples TRBV7-2 to TRBJ2-1; D unresolved. This CDR3 comprises 14 residues. Trimming stripped 2 bases from V and 8 bases from J, with 13 bases between. Per germline, CDR1 SGHTA and CDR2 FQGNSA. CDR3 sequence reads: CASSLFFVRDEQFF. CDR3 sequence (DNA): TGTGCCAGCAGCTTATTCTTCGTAAGGGATGAGCAGTTCTTC. Full variable domain (outside the CDR3, taken from reference TRBV7-2 and TRBJ2-1): GAGVSQSPSNKVTEKGKDVELRCDPISGHTALYWYRQSLGQGLEFLIYFQGNSAPDKSGLPSDRFSAERTGGSVSTLTIQRTQQEDSAVYLCASSLFFVRDEQFFGPGTRLTVL.

This clonotype showed up just a few times. The V and J genes are TRBV5-1 and TRBJ2-7; D is unclear. Germline V lookup: CDR1 SGHRS, CDR2 YFSETQ. V was trimmed by 4 bases and J by 2 bases, leaving 13 bases between them. The length of the CDR3 is 14 residues. CDR3: CASSPGVTTYEQYF. CDR3 nucleotides: TGCGCCAGCAGCCCAGGCGTCACAACCTACGAGCAGTACTTC.

This clonotype was detected many times. J is TRBJ2-7 and V is TRBV29-1; unclear D gene. Trimming cost V 1 base and J 3 bases, with 10 bases left between them. There are 13 residues in the CDR3. Germline assignment: CDR1 SQVTM and CDR2 ANQGSEA. The CDR3: CSVEGEVGYEQYF. The CDR3 DNA sequence: TGCAGCGTTGAAGGCGAGGTAGGCTACGAGCAGTACTTC.

This clonotype was seen more than once but under ten times. The V and J genes are TRBV20-1 and TRBJ2-6; TRBD1 might be the D (6 bases). V lost 4 bases and J 2 bases, leaving 9 bases between the germline ends. CDR3 length: 14 amino acids. CDR1 is DFQATT, CDR2 SNEGSKA, per germline (reference sequence). CDR3 amino acids: CSATSGAGANVLTF. The CDR3 coding sequence is TGCAGTGCTACTTCAGGGGCTGGGGCCAACGTCCTGACTTTC.

This clonotype was counted once. A much larger clone is a single base away; this may be a read error. No conserved phenylalanine or tryptophan ends this CDR3, so it is likely a read error. This chain joins TRBV4-3 and TRBJ1-1, with D possibly being TRBD1 (6 bases). The germline gives CDR1 LGHNA, CDR2 YSLEER. The CDR3 consists of 16 residues. Trimming left V 1 base short and J 2 bases short, with 14 bases between. As DNA, the CDR3 is TGCGCCAGCAGCCAAGCTCCCGGGACACGAAACACTGAAGCTTTCTAT. Its translation: CASSQAPGTRNTEAFY.

This chain joins TRBV28 and TRBJ2-7; D is unclear. Germline V gives CDR1 MDHEN, CDR2 SYDVKM. The germline V and J ends were trimmed by 6 bases and 3 bases, with 9 bases remaining between them. CDR3 length: 12 residues. CDR3 protein: CASSQGYYEQYF. CDR3 in DNA: TGTGCCAGCAGCCAAGGATACTACGAGCAGTACTTC.

This clonotype was recorded many times. The CDR3 DNA reads as TGCAGTGCTCCGCCCGCTCGTAGTAGCGGCTCCTACAATGAGCAGTTCTTC. Protein: CSAPPARSSGSYNEQFF. V gene TRBV20-1 combines with J gene TRBJ2-1; TRBD2 is a possible D gene (6 bases). CDR1 is DFQATT and CDR2 is SNEGSKA in the germline V gene (reference sequence). Trimming cost V 5 bases and J 0 bases, with 20 bases left between them. CDR3 length: 17 amino acids.

This clonotype was seen many times. V gene TRBV12-3 or TRBV12-4 combines with J gene TRBJ2-7, with TRBD2 matching 14 bases. The CDR3 has 15 residues. The J segment lost 5 bases and the V segment lost 3 bases, leaving 3 bases of the junction unmatched. CDR3 residues: CASSFGTSGRDEQYF. In DNA, the CDR3 is TGTGCCAGCAGTTTTGGGACTAGCGGGAGAGACGAGCAGTACTTC.

The V gene is TRBV7-2, the J gene TRBJ2-5; maybe TRBD2 (5 bases). V was cut by 4 bases and J by 4 bases, with 10 bases left in between. The germline V gene has CDR1 SGHTA and CDR2 FQGNSA. CDR3 length: 13 amino acids. The CDR3 is CASSYDGGETQYF. In nucleotides, the CDR3 is TGTGCCAGCAGCTACGACGGAGGAGAGACCCAGTACTTC.

This clonotype has ten or more counts. V gene TRBV11-3 combines with J gene TRBJ2-1; unclear D gene. The CDR3 totals 11 residues. V was trimmed by 4 bases and J by 9 bases, leaving 7 bases between them. CDR1 and CDR2 from the germline V gene are SGHNT and YENEEA. The CDR3 DNA reads as TGTGCCAGCAGCTCGATTGGTGAGCAGTTCTTC. It yields the protein CASSSIGEQFF.